This T cell receptor beta chain appears in the sequencing data of a study of blood T cell repertoires in COVID-19. Study as a whole: Researchers got acute and convalescent COVID-19 samples from the United States, Italy and Spain.

Recruitment covered 25 or so US areas and drew participants whose ages spanned about 18 to 90 years. Cohorts were determined from participant-reported clinical history. Donors of Cohort 3 who recovered were those that had two negative PCRs, clearance, or symptom resolution. TCRdb's table, derived via immunoSEQ multiplex PCR, lists solely in-frame clones and lacks some. There are roughly 340,000 clones in the sample; 80% to 90% occur only once, and around 1% lies in the top ten. The sample taken for sequencing was PBMCs or T cells enriched from blood (not recorded which). The TCR originated in a man aged 18 to 29 who had recovered from COVID-19.

The CDR3 DNA sequence: TGTGCCAGCAGTGCAGGACAGGGGGCCGTAGTCTATGGCTACACCTTC. Encoded protein: CASSAGQGAVVYGYTF. This chain joins TRBV28 and TRBJ1-2; 11 bases fit TRBD1. Germline V CDR1 and CDR2: MDHEN, SYDVKM. The CDR3 extends over 16 amino acids. The V and J ends lost 5 bases and 4 bases, in that order; junction bases with no gene match: 9.